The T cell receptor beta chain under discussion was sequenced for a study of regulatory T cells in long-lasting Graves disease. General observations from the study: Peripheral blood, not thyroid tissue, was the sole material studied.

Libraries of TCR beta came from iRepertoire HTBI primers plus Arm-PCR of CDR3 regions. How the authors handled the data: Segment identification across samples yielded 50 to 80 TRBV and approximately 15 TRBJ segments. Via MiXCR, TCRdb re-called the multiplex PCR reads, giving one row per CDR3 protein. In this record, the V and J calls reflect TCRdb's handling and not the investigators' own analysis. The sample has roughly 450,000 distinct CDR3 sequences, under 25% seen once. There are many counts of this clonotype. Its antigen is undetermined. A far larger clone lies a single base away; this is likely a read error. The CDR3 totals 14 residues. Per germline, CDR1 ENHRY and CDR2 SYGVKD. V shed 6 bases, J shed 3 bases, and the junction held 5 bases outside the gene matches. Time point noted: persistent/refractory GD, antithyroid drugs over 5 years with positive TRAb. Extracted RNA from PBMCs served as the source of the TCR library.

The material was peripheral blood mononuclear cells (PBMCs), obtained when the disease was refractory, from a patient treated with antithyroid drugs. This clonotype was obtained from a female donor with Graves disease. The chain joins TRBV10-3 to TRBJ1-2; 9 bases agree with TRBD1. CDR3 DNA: TGTGCCATCAGCACCGGGACAGGGTACTATGGCTACACCTTC. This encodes CAISTGTGYYGYTF.